This T cell receptor (beta chain) was captured by sequencing in a study of blood T cell repertoires in COVID-19. Overall study context: Nucleic acid was either cDNA or gDNA, and it came from T cells, B-cell-depleted T cells, or PBMCs.

Using immunoSEQ multiplex PCR, the repertoire was profiled, and TCRdb retains in-frame clones only, with some absent. The top ten clones hold less than 9% of a sample with 68,000 or so clones, 90% to 95% of them seen once. CDR1 and CDR2 (germline): SGHNT, YYREEE (reference sequence). The CDR3 contains 14 residues. The ends lost 0 bases at V and 2 bases at J; junction bases unmatched: 0. V is TRBV5-4 and J is TRBJ1-2, with 8 bases aligning to TRBD1. This TCR was recovered from a man in his forties or fifties with COVID-19, enrolled during active disease. Specimen: peripheral blood. The CDR3 coding sequence is TGTGCCAGCAGCTTGGGACAGGGGAACTATGGCTACACCTTC. Protein product: CASSLGQGNYGYTF.